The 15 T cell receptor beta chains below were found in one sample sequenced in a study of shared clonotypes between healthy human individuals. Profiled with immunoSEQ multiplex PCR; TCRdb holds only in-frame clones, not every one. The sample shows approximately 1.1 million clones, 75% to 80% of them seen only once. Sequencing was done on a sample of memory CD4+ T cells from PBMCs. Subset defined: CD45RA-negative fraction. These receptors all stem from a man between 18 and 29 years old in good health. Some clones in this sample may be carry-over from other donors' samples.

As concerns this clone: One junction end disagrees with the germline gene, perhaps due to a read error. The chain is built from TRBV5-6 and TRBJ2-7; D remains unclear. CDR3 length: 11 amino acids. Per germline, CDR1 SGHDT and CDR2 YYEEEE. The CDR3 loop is CASSLGFIRNF. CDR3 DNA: TGTGCCAGCAGCTTGGGATTCATACGGAACTTC.

In nucleotides, the CDR3 is TGTGCCAGCAGCGGGCTGGGCACAGATACGCAGTATTTT. This translates into CASSGLGTDTQYF. The chain combines TRBV5-6 with TRBJ2-3, with D hard to call. CDR1 is SGHDT and CDR2 is YYEEEE in the germline V gene. Trimming removed 4 bases at V and 1 base at J, with 7 bases between. The CDR3 is 13 residues long.

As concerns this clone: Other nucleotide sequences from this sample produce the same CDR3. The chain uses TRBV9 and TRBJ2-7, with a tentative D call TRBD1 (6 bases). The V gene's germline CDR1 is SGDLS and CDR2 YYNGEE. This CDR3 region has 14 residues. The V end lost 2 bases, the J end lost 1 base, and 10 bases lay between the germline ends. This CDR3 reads CASSVRDTSYEQYF. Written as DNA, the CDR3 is TGTGCCAGCAGCGTCCGGGACACATCCTACGAGCAGTACTTC.

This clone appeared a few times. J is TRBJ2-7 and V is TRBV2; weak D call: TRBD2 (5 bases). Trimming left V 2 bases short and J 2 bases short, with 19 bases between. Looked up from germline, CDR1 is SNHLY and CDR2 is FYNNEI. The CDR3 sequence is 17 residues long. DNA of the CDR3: TGTGCCAGCAGTGAAACCCCGAGGGCCTTCTTAACCTACGAGCAGTACTTC. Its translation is CASSETPRAFLTYEQYF.

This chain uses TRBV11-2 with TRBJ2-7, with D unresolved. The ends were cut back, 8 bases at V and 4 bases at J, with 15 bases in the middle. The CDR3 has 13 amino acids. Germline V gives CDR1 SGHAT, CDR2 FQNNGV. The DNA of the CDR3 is TGTGCCAGCTCACTAAATTCTGGATACGAGCAGTACTTC. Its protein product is CASSLNSGYEQYF.

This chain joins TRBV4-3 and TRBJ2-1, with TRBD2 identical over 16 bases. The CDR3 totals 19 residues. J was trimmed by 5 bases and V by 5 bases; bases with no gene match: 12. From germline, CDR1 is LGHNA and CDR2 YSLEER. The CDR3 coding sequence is TGCGCCAGCAGCAACGTCCCGGGACTAGCGGGAGGGCCCCACAATGAGCAGTTCTTC. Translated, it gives CASSNVPGLAGGPHNEQFF.

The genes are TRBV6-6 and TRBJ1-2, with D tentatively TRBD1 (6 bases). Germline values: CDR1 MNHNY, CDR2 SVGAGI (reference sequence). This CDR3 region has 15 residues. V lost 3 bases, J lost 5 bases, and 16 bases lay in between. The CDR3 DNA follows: TGTGCCAGCAGTTATTTTCCTAACAGGGCGTATGGCTACACCTTC. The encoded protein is CASSYFPNRAYGYTF.

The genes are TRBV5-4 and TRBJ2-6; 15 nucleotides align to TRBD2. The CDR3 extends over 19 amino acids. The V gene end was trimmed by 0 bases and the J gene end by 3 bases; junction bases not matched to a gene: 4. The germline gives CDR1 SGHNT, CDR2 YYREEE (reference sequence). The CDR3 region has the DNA TGTGCCAGCAGCTTGGAGGGACTAGCGGGAGGCTTTGGGGCCAACGTCCTGACTTTC. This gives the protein CASSLEGLAGGFGANVLTF.

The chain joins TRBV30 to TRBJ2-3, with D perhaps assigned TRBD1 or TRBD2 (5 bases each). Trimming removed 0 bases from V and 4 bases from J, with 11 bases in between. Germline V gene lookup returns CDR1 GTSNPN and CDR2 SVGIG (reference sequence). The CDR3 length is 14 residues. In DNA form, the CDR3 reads TGTGCCTGGAGTGTACGTAGAGGGGCAGATACGCAGTATTTT. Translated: CAWSVRRGADTQYF.

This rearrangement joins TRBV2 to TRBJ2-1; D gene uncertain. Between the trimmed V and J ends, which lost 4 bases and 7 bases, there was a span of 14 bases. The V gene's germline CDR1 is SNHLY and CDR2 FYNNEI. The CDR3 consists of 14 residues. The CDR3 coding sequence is TGTGCCAGCAGTGGTCGTACCAACAAAAATGAGCAGTTCTTC. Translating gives CASSGRTNKNEQFF.

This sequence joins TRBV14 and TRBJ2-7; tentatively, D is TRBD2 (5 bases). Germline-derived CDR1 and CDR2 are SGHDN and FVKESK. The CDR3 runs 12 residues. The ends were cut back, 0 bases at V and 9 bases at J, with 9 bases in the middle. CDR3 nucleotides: TGTGCCAGCAGCCAAGATACGAGGGCGCAGTACTTC. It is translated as CASSQDTRAQYF.

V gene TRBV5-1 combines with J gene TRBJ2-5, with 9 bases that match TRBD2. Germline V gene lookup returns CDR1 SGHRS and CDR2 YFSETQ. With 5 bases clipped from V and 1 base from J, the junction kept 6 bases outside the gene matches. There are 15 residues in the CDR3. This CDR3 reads CASRTSGHLQETQYF. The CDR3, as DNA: TGCGCCAGCAGGACTAGCGGTCACCTCCAAGAGACCCAGTACTTC.

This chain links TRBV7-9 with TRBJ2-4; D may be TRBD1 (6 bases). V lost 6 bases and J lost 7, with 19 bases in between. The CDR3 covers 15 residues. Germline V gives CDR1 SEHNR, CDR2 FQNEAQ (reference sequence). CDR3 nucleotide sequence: TGTGCCAGCAGTCCTACGTCAGGGGCCGGCAACATTCAGTACTTC. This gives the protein CASSPTSGAGNIQYF. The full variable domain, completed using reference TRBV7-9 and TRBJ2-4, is DTGVSQNPRHKITKRGQNVTFRCDPISEHNRLYWYRQTLGQGPEFLTYFQNEAQLEKSRLLSDRFSAERPKGSFSTLEIQRTEQGDSAMYLCASSPTSGAGNIQYFGAGTRLSVL.

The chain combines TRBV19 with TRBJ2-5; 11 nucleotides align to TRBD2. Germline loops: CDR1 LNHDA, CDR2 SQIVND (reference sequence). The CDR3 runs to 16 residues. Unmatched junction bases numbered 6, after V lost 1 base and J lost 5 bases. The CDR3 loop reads CASSIGGSGRAETQYF. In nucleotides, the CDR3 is TGTGCCAGTAGTATAGGGGGTAGCGGGAGGGCGGAGACCCAGTACTTC.

CDR3 sequence (DNA): TGTGCCAGCAGTTACGACAGGCAGCCCCAGCATTTT. Residues: CASSYDRQPQHF. This sequence joins TRBV6-7 and TRBJ1-5; D is possibly TRBD1 (6 bases). TRBV6-7 is an open reading frame whose function is uncertain. The CDR3 has 12 residues. Trimming left V 2 bases short and J 7 bases short, with 6 bases between.